This is a list of T cell receptor beta chains from one sample in a study of blood T cell repertoires in COVID-19. The assay was immunoSEQ multiplex PCR, and TCRdb's table has in-frame clones only and misses some. The repertoire holds roughly 200,000 clones, with 84% as singletons. Material: PBMCs or T cells enriched from blood (not recorded which). All receptors derive from a woman in her 30s who had been exposed to COVID-19. Each CDR3 is given with its conserved first and last residue. D genes are given only for firm matches. Some rows mark clone size as missing; the rest say once, few, many or name a class of expanded clone.

V	J	D	length	size	CDR3	DNA
TRBV6-1	TRBJ1-2	TRBD1	15	NA	CASSEGGQGFYGYTF	TGTGCCAGCAGTGAAGGGGGACAGGGTTTCTATGGCTACACCTTC
TRBV4-1	TRBJ1-3	NA	13	once	CASSLSGRNTIYF	TGCGCCAGCAGTTTAAGTGGGCGAAACACCATATATTTT
TRBV11-2	TRBJ2-1	TRBD1	18	NA	CASSWSPGQRPSYNEQFF	TGTGCCAGCAGCTGGAGCCCGGGACAGCGACCCTCCTACAATGAGCAGTTCTTC
TRBV6-1	TRBJ1-5	NA	15	NA	CASSELADSNQPQHF	TGTGCCAGCAGTGAGTTGGCAGATAGCAATCAGCCCCAGCATTTT
TRBV19	TRBJ2-5	TRBD1	13	NA	CASSPDREETQYF	TGTGCCAGTAGCCCGGACAGGGAAGAGACCCAGTACTTC
TRBV5-1	TRBJ1-1	NA	13	NA	CASRYAGNTEAFF	TGCGCCAGCAGGTATGCAGGGAACACTGAAGCTTTCTTT
TRBV3-1/TRBV3-2	TRBJ2-7	TRBD2	14	NA	CASSVAGLFYEQYF	TGTGCCAGCAGCGTAGCGGGGCTCTTCTACGAGCAGTACTTC
TRBV9	TRBJ1-1	TRBD1	14	NA	CASSVWDRVTEAFF	TGTGCCAGCAGCGTATGGGACAGGGTCACTGAAGCTTTCTTT
TRBV13	TRBJ1-1	NA	13	NA	CASSPTGNTEAFF	TGTGCCAGCAGCCCCACAGGGAACACTGAAGCTTTCTTT
TRBV7-8	TRBJ2-1	TRBD1	16	NA	CASSLNRGRSYNEQFF	TGTGCCAGCAGCCTAAACAGGGGCCGCTCCTACAATGAGCAGTTCTTC
TRBV12-3/TRBV12-4	TRBJ2-7	NA	13	NA	CASRTGYSYEQYF	TGTGCCAGCAGGACGGGTTACTCCTACGAGCAGTACTTC
TRBV2	TRBJ2-4	TRBD1	15	NA	CASGAGGLAKNIQYF	TGTGCCAGCGGGGCAGGGGGTCTAGCCAAAAACATTCAGTACTTC
TRBV5-6	TRBJ1-5	TRBD1	16	NA	CASSSGTARFDQPQHF	TGTGCCAGCAGCTCCGGGACAGCCCGGTTTGATCAGCCCCAGCATTTT
TRBV7-3	TRBJ2-3	TRBD2	17	NA	CASSPNPSGGASHTQYF	TGTGCCAGCAGCCCTAACCCTAGCGGGGGAGCCTCTCATACGCAGTATTTT
TRBV6-2/TRBV6-3	TRBJ2-1	NA	19	NA	CASSYELALLIGSYNEQFF	TGTGCCAGCAGTTACGAACTAGCCTTGCTTATCGGATCCTACAATGAGCAGTTCTTC
TRBV5-8	TRBJ1-2	TRBD1	15	NA	CASSANRGANYGYTF	TGTGCCAGCAGCGCCAACAGGGGCGCCAACTATGGCTACACCTTC
TRBV9	TRBJ2-5	TRBD1	14	NA	CASSGQTGKETQYF	TGTGCCAGCAGCGGACAGACAGGGAAAGAGACCCAGTACTTC
TRBV19	TRBJ1-1	NA	12	NA	CASRGPNTEAFF	TGTGCCAGCAGGGGTCCTAACACTGAAGCTTTCTTT
TRBV19	TRBJ2-3	TRBD2	15	NA	CASSPALAGTDTQYF	TGTGCCAGTAGTCCCGCCCTAGCGGGCACAGATACGCAGTATTTT
TRBV12-5	TRBJ1-4	NA	17	NA	CASGLVLRAQTNEKLFF	TGTGCTAGTGGTTTGGTACTCAGGGCGCAAACTAATGAAAAACTGTTTTTT
TRBV7-9	TRBJ1-4	NA	16	NA	CASSLSRGGLDEKLFF	TGTGCCAGCAGCTTATCTAGGGGAGGGCTGGATGAAAAACTGTTTTTT
TRBV7-9	TRBJ2-7	NA	14	once	CASSPQEGSYEQYF	TGTGCCAGCAGCCCTCAGGAGGGCTCCTACGAGCAGTACTTC
TRBV19	TRBJ1-1	TRBD1	16	NA	CASSTAYRGLNTEAFF	TGTGCCAGTAGTACCGCTTACAGGGGACTGAACACTGAAGCTTTCTTT
TRBV6-5	TRBJ1-3	NA	15	NA	CASSLMINSGNTIYF	TGTGCCAGCAGCCTAATGATCAACTCTGGAAACACCATATATTTT
TRBV4-1	TRBJ1-4	NA	16	NA	CASSQDTAGANEKLFF	TGCGCCAGCAGCCAAGATACCGCGGGCGCTAATGAAAAACTGTTTTTT
TRBV12-5	TRBJ2-7	TRBD1	15	NA	CASGPGTAYSYEQYF	TGTGCTAGTGGACCTGGGACAGCTTACAGCTACGAGCAGTACTTC
TRBV27	TRBJ2-7	TRBD2	15	many	CATSYSGGPQYEQYF	TGTGCCACCTCATATAGCGGGGGCCCCCAATACGAGCAGTACTTC
TRBV5-6	TRBJ2-7	TRBD1	14	few	CASSPAGQGWEQYF	TGTGCCAGCAGCCCGGCGGGACAGGGGTGGGAGCAGTACTTC
TRBV19	TRBJ1-5	NA	17	NA	CASSPRTAGDSNQPQHF	TGTGCCAGTAGTCCGAGAACGGCAGGGGATAGCAATCAGCCCCAGCATTTT
TRBV7-7	TRBJ2-3	NA	15	NA	CASSREPGPTDTQYF	TGTGCCAGCAGTCGGGAGCCGGGGCCCACAGATACGCAGTATTTT
TRBV7-9	TRBJ1-3	TRBD1	14	NA	CASSPTGRGNTIYF	TGTGCCAGCAGCCCGACAGGGAGGGGAAACACCATATATTTT
TRBV5-4	TRBJ1-1	TRBD1	16	NA	CASSRRDRPMNTEAFF	TGTGCCAGCAGCCGACGGGACAGGCCAATGAACACTGAAGCTTTCTTT
TRBV7-2	TRBJ1-3	NA	16	once	CASSLEWASSGNTIYF	TGTGCCAGCAGCTTAGAATGGGCAAGCTCTGGAAACACCATATATTTT
TRBV3-1/TRBV3-2	TRBJ1-2	NA	15	NA	CASSQEAGFNYGYTF	TGTGCCAGCAGCCAAGAGGCAGGATTTAACTATGGCTACACCTTC
TRBV7-9	TRBJ1-4	TRBD1	17	NA	CASSTGTGVDSNEKLFF	TGTGCCAGCAGCACCGGGACAGGGGTGGATTCTAATGAAAAACTGTTTTTT
TRBV7-8	TRBJ2-3	NA	12	once	CASSLYTDTQYF	TGTGCCAGCAGCCTATACACAGATACGCAGTATTTT
TRBV7-6	TRBJ1-1	NA	13	NA	CASSPPEVTEAFF	TGTGCCAGCAGCCCTCCGGAGGTCACTGAAGCTTTCTTT
TRBV5-1	TRBJ2-3	TRBD2	17	NA	CASSPGGRAGVTDTQYF	TGCGCCAGCAGCCCCGGCGGAAGAGCGGGGGTCACAGATACGCAGTATTTT
TRBV19	TRBJ1-5	NA	14	once	CASSMTKGYQPQHF	TGTGCCAGTAGTATGACAAAGGGGTATCAGCCCCAGCATTTT
TRBV9	TRBJ2-5	NA	15	NA	CASSVSWGPKETQYF	TGTGCCAGCAGCGTCAGTTGGGGGCCAAAGGAGACCCAGTACTTC
TRBV18	TRBJ2-3	TRBD2	16	NA	CASSLLAGVNTDTQYF	TGTGCCAGCTCACTACTAGCGGGGGTGAACACAGATACGCAGTATTTT
TRBV19	TRBJ2-5	NA	12	NA	CATTNTQETQYF	TGTGCCACCACAAACACCCAAGAGACCCAGTACTTC
TRBV6-1	TRBJ1-2	TRBD1	15	once	CASSDTDRGGYGYTF	TGTGCCAGCAGTGACACCGACAGGGGGGGGTATGGCTACACCTTC
TRBV7-9	TRBJ2-2	NA	15	many	CASSSRDWNTGELFF	TGTGCCAGCAGCTCCCGGGACTGGAACACCGGGGAGCTGTTTTTT
TRBV5-6	TRBJ2-5	NA	13	NA	CASSSQGRETQYF	TGTGCCAGCAGCTCACAGGGGAGGGAGACCCAGTACTTC
TRBV7-9	TRBJ2-7	NA	11	NA	CASISSYEQYF	TGTGCCAGCATTTCTTCCTACGAGCAGTACTTC
TRBV27	TRBJ2-5	TRBD2	15	NA	CASSRGTSGGETQYF	TGTGCCAGCAGCAGGGGGACTAGCGGTGGGGAGACCCAGTACTTC
TRBV9	TRBJ2-1	TRBD2	17	NA	CASSEGSLAGSYNEQFF	TGTGCCAGCAGCGAGGGCTCACTAGCGGGGAGCTACAATGAGCAGTTCTTC
TRBV3-1/TRBV3-2	TRBJ1-4	NA	15	NA	CASSPPGGGNEKLFF	TGTGCCAGCAGCCCGCCTGGGGGGGGGAATGAAAAACTGTTTTTT
TRBV4-1	TRBJ2-7	NA	14	NA	CASSQVGGFYEQYF	TGCGCCAGCAGCCAAGTCGGGGGATTCTACGAGCAGTACTTC
TRBV6-5	TRBJ2-7	TRBD1	14	once	CASRGTGVSYEQYF	TGTGCCAGCAGGGGGACAGGCGTTTCCTACGAGCAGTACTTC